Listed below are T cell receptor beta chains from one sample, sequenced in a study of patients and donors after allogeneic stem cell transplantation. From the RT-PCR reads, TCRdb called clonotypes with MiXCR, one entry per CDR3 protein. The sample has 920,000 or so distinct CDR3 sequences, roughly 18% seen once. The sample taken for sequencing was blood, either unsorted or a sorted T cell fraction (not recorded which). The receptors originated from a human donor who was either an allogeneic HSCT recipient or a stem cell or donor lymphocyte infusion donor (not recorded which). It is not recorded whose cells these are; they may come from a transplant donor. Both conserved end residues are part of each CDR3. The D gene is left open where the match is weak. The listing skips clone size in some rows; elsewhere it reads once, few, many or a size class.

TRBJ1-1 | TRBV5-1 | NA | NA | CASSLGEQLMNTEAFF | TGCGCCAGCAGCTTGGGAGAACAGCTAATGAACACTGAAGCTTTCTTT
TRBJ2-7 | TRBV2 | NA | NA | CASRERFVTVAPYEQYF | TGTGCCAGCAGGGAGAGATTCGTGACAGTGGCCCCCTACGAGCAGTACTTC
TRBJ2-3 | TRBV12-3/TRBV12-4 | NA | NA | CASSLVAARGTQYF | TGTGCCAGCAGCCTCGTAGCGGCTCGGGGTACGCAGTATTTT
TRBJ1-1 | TRBV18 | NA | once | CASSPALWDTEAFF | TGTGCCAGCTCACCAGCGCTCTGGGACACTGAAGCTTTCTTT
TRBJ2-7 | TRBV7-9 | NA | few | CASSPYSLDEQYF | TGTGCCAGCAGCCCCTATTCTCTAGACGAGCAGTACTTC
TRBJ2-4 | TRBV12-3/TRBV12-4 | NA | few | CASSFYSVAKNIQYF | TGTGCCAGCAGTTTTTACTCAGTAGCCAAAAACATTCAGTACTTC
TRBJ2-3 | TRBV7-9 | TRBD2 | few | CASSPNLAGRTDTQYF | TGTGCCAGCAGCCCGAACCTAGCGGGCCGCACAGATACGCAGTATTTT
TRBJ2-3 | TRBV7-8 | TRBD2 | NA | CASSPRTSGGVTDTQYF | TGTGCCAGCAGCCCCCGGACTAGCGGGGGTGTCACAGATACGCAGTATTTT
TRBJ1-1 | TRBV15 | TRBD1 | few | CATREDRGSLQRTEAFF | TGTGCCACCAGAGAGGACAGGGGGTCACTTCAGAGGACTGAAGCTTTCTTT
TRBJ1-1 | TRBV12-3/TRBV12-4 | NA | NA | CAGSFPDNAEAFF | TGTGCCGGCAGTTTTCCAGACAACGCTGAAGCTTTCTTT
TRBJ2-7 | TRBV9 | TRBD2 | many | CASSVGLAGSYEQYF | TGTGCCAGCAGCGTAGGACTAGCGGGCTCCTACGAGCAGTACTTC
TRBJ1-5 | TRBV4-3 | NA | few | CASSQEFRGQPQHF | TGCGCCAGCAGCCAAGAGTTTCGAGGACAGCCCCAGCATTTT
TRBJ2-7 | TRBV7-9 | TRBD2 | NA | CASSPDLAGLAYEQYF | TGTGCCAGCAGCCCCGACCTAGCGGGGCTAGCCTACGAGCAGTACTTC
TRBJ2-3 | TRBV10-3 | TRBD2 | many | CAISEWTTSGRTDTQYF | TGTGCCATCAGTGAGTGGACCACTAGCGGGAGAACAGATACGCAGTATTTT
TRBJ1-1 | TRBV20-1 | NA | NA | CSAAQGGDTEAFF | TGCAGTGCCGCACAGGGAGGGGACACTGAAGCTTTCTTT
TRBJ2-7 | TRBV5-1 | NA | few | CASSLWTVPYEQYF | TGCGCCAGCAGCTTGTGGACAGTACCCTACGAGCAGTACTTC
TRBJ2-5 | TRBV10-3 | NA | NA | CATPENQGLKTQYF | TGTGCCACCCCAGAGAATCAGGGGTTAAAGACCCAGTACTTC
TRBJ1-1 | TRBV4-1 | NA | NA | CASSQGRILHPEAFF | TGCGCCAGCAGCCAAGGCAGAATCTTACACCCTGAAGCTTTCTTT
TRBJ1-1 | TRBV6-1 | NA | few | CASGRRRTLNTEAFF | TGTGCCAGCGGGCGAAGACGGACTTTGAACACTGAAGCTTTCTTT
TRBJ1-1 | TRBV12-3/TRBV12-4 | NA | few | CASSLVPGKVTEAFF | TGTGCCAGCAGTTTAGTCCCAGGGAAGGTAACTGAAGCTTTCTTT
TRBJ2-1 | TRBV12-3/TRBV12-4 | TRBD2 | few | CAVRTAGGPYNEQFF | TGTGCCGTCCGGACGGCGGGAGGGCCCTACAATGAGCAGTTCTTC
TRBJ2-5 | TRBV5-1 | NA | few | CASSQAPRADQETQYF | TGCGCCAGCAGCCAGGCACCCAGGGCTGATCAAGAGACCCAGTACTTC
TRBJ1-2 | TRBV2 | TRBD1 | NA | CASSPGTGGDYGYTF | TGTGCCAGCAGTCCTGGGACAGGGGGGGACTATGGCTACACCTTC
TRBJ1-1 | TRBV12-3/TRBV12-4 | NA | many | CASKREMNTEAFF | TGTGCCAGCAAACGTGAAATGAACACTGAAGCTTTCTTT
TRBJ2-5 | TRBV7-7 | TRBD2 | few | CASSLRLAGGNQETQYF | TGTGCCAGCAGCTTAAGGCTAGCGGGGGGGAACCAAGAGACCCAGTACTTC
TRBJ2-1 | TRBV12-3/TRBV12-4 | NA | NA | CASSLGQGLAYEQFF | TGTGCCAGCAGCCTCGGGCAGGGACTCGCATATGAGCAGTTCTTC
TRBJ2-5 | TRBV7-9 | NA | few | CASSFNKRRQETQYF | TGTGCCAGCAGCTTCAACAAGCGGCGCCAAGAGACCCAGTACTTC
TRBJ2-1 | TRBV6-1 | TRBD2 | few | CASSPTSGGHNEQFF | TGTGCCAGCAGCCCAACTAGCGGGGGACACAATGAGCAGTTCTTC
TRBJ2-4 | TRBV7-9 | TRBD1 | NA | CASSQTGAQNIQYF | TGTGCCAGCAGCCAGACAGGGGCGCAAAACATTCAGTACTTC
TRBJ2-2 | TRBV9 | NA | NA | CASSPTDSKVTGELFF | TGTGCCAGCAGCCCTACCGACTCGAAGGTCACCGGGGAGCTGTTTTTT
TRBJ2-3 | TRBV12-3/TRBV12-4 | TRBD2 | NA | CASSFPTSGGAYTDTQYF | TGTGCCAGCAGTTTCCCGACTAGCGGGGGCGCTTACACAGATACGCAGTATTTT
TRBJ1-1 | TRBV20-1 | NA | few | CSARDLQRLEYTEAFF | TGCAGTGCTAGAGATCTCCAGCGACTCGAGTACACTGAAGCTTTCTTT
TRBJ1-3 | TRBV9 | NA | few | CASSVELGTGNTIYF | TGTGCCAGCAGCGTAGAATTGGGGACTGGAAACACCATATATTTT
TRBJ2-1 | TRBV12-3/TRBV12-4 | NA | few | CASSLRSSINEQFF | TGTGCCAGCAGTTTACGATCAAGTATCAATGAGCAGTTCTTC
TRBJ2-7 | TRBV6-1 | TRBD2 | few | CASSLTTSGSYEQYF | TGTGCCAGCAGCCTGACGACTAGCGGGAGCTACGAGCAGTACTTC
TRBJ1-5 | TRBV30 | NA | NA | CAWSADISNQPQHF | TGTGCCTGGAGTGCGGACATTAGCAATCAGCCCCAGCATTTT
TRBJ1-5 | TRBV20-1 | TRBD1 | NA | CSAQDRRAPQHF | TGCAGTGCACAGGACAGGAGAGCACCCCAGCATTTT
TRBJ2-5 | TRBV19 | NA | NA | CASNFGRETQYF | TGTGCCAGTAATTTCGGACGGGAGACCCAGTACTTC
TRBJ2-5 | TRBV4-2 | TRBD2 | NA | CASSQGLAGAELSRETQYF | TGTGCCAGCAGCCAAGGACTAGCGGGAGCGGAATTAAGCCGGGAGACCCAGTACTTC
TRBJ2-7 | TRBV5-1 | NA | few | CASSMGSPPYEQYF | TGCGCCAGCAGCATGGGATCACCACCCTACGAGCAGTACTTC
TRBJ1-1 | TRBV5-1 | NA | few | CASGPWTTNTEAFF | TGCGCCAGCGGTCCCTGGACAACCAACACTGAAGCTTTCTTT
TRBJ1-3 | TRBV4-1 | TRBD1 | NA | CASSHTPDRGGSGNTIYF | TGCGCCAGCAGCCACACCCCGGACAGGGGGGGATCTGGAAACACCATATATTTT
TRBJ1-1 | TRBV24-1 | NA | few | CATSSFAGTEAFF | TGTGCCACCAGTTCCTTCGCCGGCACTGAAGCTTTCTTT
TRBJ1-1 | TRBV12-3/TRBV12-4 | NA | many | CASSLQGSNTEAFF | TGTGCCAGCAGTTTACAGGGATCGAACACTGAAGCTTTCTTT
TRBJ2-7 | TRBV4-3 | NA | NA | CASSQAQGSLYF | TGCGCCAGCAGCCAAGCCCAGGGTAGTCTGTACTTC
TRBJ2-7 | TRBV13 | NA | NA | CASTQEDRAYEQYF | TGTGCCAGCACACAGGAGGACCGGGCCTACGAGCAGTACTTC
TRBJ2-2 | TRBV5-1 | NA | few | CASSLDPGGTGELFF | TGCGCCAGCAGCTTGGACCCAGGAGGCACCGGGGAGCTGTTTTTT